The rows below give T cell receptor beta chains drawn from one sample of a study of CD8+ T cells in alopecia areata. TCRdb's copy holds only in-frame clones and misses some; the assay was immunoSEQ multiplex PCR. The sample holds some 200,000 clones, roughly 53% seen once. The specimen comprised CD8+ T cells sorted from blood, sampled at week 24, from a patient treated with tofacitinib. The receptors here all came from a human donor with alopecia areata. CDR3s include the opening cysteine and the closing phenylalanine or tryptophan. D genes are given only for firm matches. The size entry is marked missing in some rows and otherwise reads once, few, many or a size class.

V,D,J,size,CDR3,DNA
TRBV4-1,NA,TRBJ2-5,NA,CASSQVVGSLEAQYF,TGCGCCAGCAGCCAAGTAGTGGGCAGTCTAGAGGCCCAGTACTTC
TRBV10-3,NA,TRBJ1-5,NA,CAISDSGSSNQPQHF,TGTGCCATCAGTGACTCGGGGTCTAGCAATCAGCCCCAGCATTTT
TRBV7-3,TRBD2,TRBJ2-1,few,CASSPRLAGDEQFF,TGTGCCAGCAGCCCCCGACTAGCTGGGGATGAGCAGTTCTTC
TRBV5-6,TRBD1,TRBJ1-4,few,CASSLGRDRRGKLFF,TGTGCCAGCAGCTTGGGCCGGGACAGACGAGGGAAACTGTTTTTT
TRBV30,NA,TRBJ2-7,once,CAWSSRQAPSYEQYF,TGTGCCTGGAGTAGTAGGCAGGCCCCTTCCTACGAGCAGTACTTC
TRBV25-1,NA,TRBJ1-1,once,CASKGRGEGAFF,TGTGCCAGCAAGGGCAGGGGAGAAGGAGCTTTCTTT
TRBV13,NA,TRBJ1-5,NA,CASSLGPQGTQHF,TGTGCCAGCAGCTTAGGCCCACAGGGAACCCAGCATTTT
TRBV2,NA,TRBJ2-6,NA,CASEETPFSGANVLTF,TGTGCCAGCGAAGAAACGCCGTTCTCTGGGGCCAACGTCCTGACTTTC
TRBV7-8,NA,TRBJ1-5,few,CASSLWERGDQPQHF,TGTGCCAGCAGCTTATGGGAGAGGGGTGATCAGCCCCAGCATTTT
TRBV4-2,NA,TRBJ2-7,NA,CASSQDIVEAIYEQYF,TGTGCCAGCAGCCAAGATATCGTGGAGGCCATCTACGAGCAGTACTTC
TRBV19,NA,TRBJ1-2,few,CASSRYGSGSDNYGYTF,TGTGCCAGTAGTCGGTATGGGTCCGGGAGTGATAACTATGGCTACACCTTC
TRBV2,NA,TRBJ1-2,NA,CASSDRLWEFYGYTF,TGTGCCAGCAGTGATCGTCTCTGGGAATTCTATGGCTACACCTTC
TRBV2,TRBD1,TRBJ1-1,NA,CASNGQAVNTEAFF,TGTGCCAGCAATGGACAGGCGGTGAACACTGAAGCTTTCTTT
TRBV4-1,TRBD1,TRBJ1-2,few,CASSQGDRVLGYTF,TGCGCCAGCAGCCAAGGTGACAGGGTGCTCGGCTACACCTTC
TRBV10-3,NA,TRBJ2-3,NA,CAISESRSTDTQYF,TGTGCCATCAGTGAGTCGAGGTCCACAGATACGCAGTATTTT
TRBV4-1,TRBD1,TRBJ2-7,NA,CASSQASDRVTYEQYF,TGCGCCAGCAGCCAAGCCTCTGACAGGGTGACCTACGAGCAGTACTTC
TRBV11-2,NA,TRBJ2-1,NA,CASSLGNEQFF,TGTGCCAGCAGCTTAGGCAATGAGCAGTTCTTC
TRBV10-3,NA,TRBJ1-2,NA,CAISEYTDSNYGYTF,TGTGCCATCAGTGAATATACGGACAGCAACTATGGCTACACCTTC
TRBV6-5,TRBD2,TRBJ2-1,NA,CATTSATHNEQFF,TGTGCCACCACTAGCGCCACTCACAATGAGCAGTTCTTC
TRBV13,TRBD1,TRBJ1-2,NA,CASSLGRGQGRNYGYTF,TGTGCCAGCAGCTTAGGCAGGGGGCAGGGGAGAAACTATGGCTACACCTTC
TRBV15,NA,TRBJ1-4,NA,CATSFGPAEEKLFF,TGTGCCACCAGTTTCGGCCCCGCGGAGGAAAAACTGTTTTTT
TRBV29-1,NA,TRBJ2-7,few,CSVGGTERPYEQYF,TGCAGCGTAGGAGGGACAGAGCGACCCTACGAGCAGTACTTC
TRBV5-1,NA,TRBJ1-1,NA,CASSLAGYGTEAFF,TGCGCCAGCAGCTTGGCTGGGTACGGGACTGAAGCTTTCTTT
TRBV29-1,TRBD1,TRBJ1-3,once,CSVGTGAGNTIYF,TGCAGCGTTGGAACAGGGGCTGGAAACACCATATATTTT
TRBV7-9,NA,TRBJ2-4,few,CASSSYTGAKNIQYF,TGTGCCAGCAGCTCGTACACAGGGGCCAAAAACATTCAGTACTTC
TRBV4-3,TRBD1,TRBJ2-3,NA,CASSTGGADTQYF,TGCGCCAGCAGCACAGGGGGCGCAGATACGCAGTATTTT
TRBV5-4,TRBD2,TRBJ2-1,few,CASSLVAGVVNEQFF,TGTGCCAGCAGCTTGGTAGCGGGGGTGGTCAATGAGCAGTTCTTC
TRBV28,NA,TRBJ1-1,NA,CASSWGTEAFF,TGTGCCAGCAGTTGGGGAACTGAAGCTTTCTTT
TRBV27,NA,TRBJ2-3,NA,CASSQAYTDTQYF,TGTGCCAGCAGCCAGGCCTACACAGATACGCAGTATTTT
TRBV5-6,TRBD2,TRBJ2-4,NA,CASSRGRGNIQYF,TGTGCCAGCAGCCGGGGGAGGGGAAACATTCAGTACTTC
TRBV5-6,NA,TRBJ2-3,NA,CASSLAGGTDTQYF,TGTGCCAGCAGCTTAGCCGGCGGGACAGATACGCAGTATTTT
TRBV29-1,NA,TRBJ1-4,NA,CSVGEFATNEKLFF,TGCAGCGTTGGGGAATTCGCAACTAATGAAAAACTGTTTTTT
TRBV29-1,TRBD1,TRBJ2-7,NA,CSAGQGYEQYF,TGCAGCGCGGGACAGGGCTACGAGCAGTACTTC
TRBV5-6,NA,TRBJ2-5,NA,CASSPGGGFLTTQETQYF,TGTGCCAGCAGCCCCGGTGGTGGCTTCCTTACCACCCAAGAGACCCAGTACTTC
TRBV7-7,TRBD2,TRBJ2-2,NA,CASSPTETSMVGELFF,TGTGCTAGCAGCCCCACCGAGACTAGCATGGTCGGGGAGCTGTTTTTT
TRBV13,TRBD2,TRBJ2-7,NA,CASSLGHGGVYEQYF,TGTGCCAGCAGCTTAGGTCACGGGGGGGTGTACGAGCAGTACTTC
TRBV6-5,TRBD1,TRBJ1-1,NA,CASSLTGEFTEAFF,TGTGCCAGCAGTCTAACAGGGGAGTTCACTGAAGCTTTCTTT
TRBV13,NA,TRBJ2-4,few,CASSHSGTGKNIQYF,TGTGCCAGCAGCCACTCCGGGACGGGCAAAAACATTCAGTACTTC
TRBV7-2,NA,TRBJ1-2,NA,CASSLDPWGAGSYGYTF,TGTGCCAGCAGCTTAGACCCCTGGGGGGCGGGTAGCTATGGCTACACCTTC
TRBV27,NA,TRBJ1-5,NA,CASGPGAAGLSGQPQHF,TGTGCCAGCGGACCTGGAGCTGCGGGCCTCTCGGGTCAGCCCCAGCATTTT
TRBV27,TRBD1,TRBJ1-6,NA,CASSPAGQGNNSPLHF,TGTGCCAGCAGTCCTGCCGGACAGGGGAATAATTCACCCCTCCACTTT
TRBV30,NA,TRBJ1-1,NA,CAWVPVTEAFF,TGTGCCTGGGTACCTGTGACTGAAGCTTTCTTT
TRBV30,TRBD1,TRBJ1-3,NA,CAWRGRDRSGNTIYF,TGTGCCTGGAGGGGACGGGACAGATCTGGAAACACCATATATTTT
TRBV27,TRBD1,TRBJ1-2,NA,CASSLLGQGARYGYTF,TGTGCCAGCAGTTTATTGGGACAGGGGGCGAGGTATGGCTACACCTTC
TRBV2,NA,TRBJ1-1,few,CASSVRQRAEAFF,TGTGCCAGCAGTGTCCGGCAGCGCGCTGAAGCTTTCTTT
TRBV2,TRBD1,TRBJ1-2,NA,CATRPGTGSGYTF,TGTGCCACCCGTCCCGGGACAGGTTCGGGCTACACCTTC
TRBV6-1,TRBD1,TRBJ1-5,NA,CASSVGTGGSQPQHF,TGTGCCAGCAGTGTTGGGACAGGGGGTTCGCAGCCCCAGCATTTT
TRBV29-1,TRBD1,TRBJ1-5,NA,CSAVTGNQPQHF,TGCAGCGCAGTGACAGGGAATCAGCCCCAGCATTTT
TRBV30,TRBD1,TRBJ1-2,NA,CAWTPGQGNYGYTF,TGTGCCTGGACCCCGGGACAGGGTAACTATGGCTACACCTTC
TRBV4-1,NA,TRBJ1-1,few,CASSQLGDTEAFF,TGCGCCAGCAGCCAATTGGGGGACACTGAAGCTTTCTTT
TRBV14,TRBD1,TRBJ2-7,NA,CASSLTGTAGSYEQYF,TGTGCCAGCAGCCTTACTGGGACAGCCGGCTCCTACGAGCAGTACTTC
TRBV4-1,NA,TRBJ2-7,NA,CASSLEPGTGYYEQYF,TGCGCCAGCAGCCTAGAACCCGGGACGGGATACTACGAGCAGTACTTC
TRBV7-8,NA,TRBJ2-3,NA,CASSYFTDTQYF,TGTGCCAGCAGCTACTTCACAGATACGCAGTATTTT
TRBV13,NA,TRBJ1-2,NA,CASSVRYNRKINYGYTF,TGTGCCAGCAGCGTACGATACAACAGAAAGATTAACTATGGCTACACCTTC
TRBV27,NA,TRBJ2-2,NA,CASSSRPYSGELFF,TGTGCCAGCAGTTCTCGGCCATATTCCGGGGAGCTGTTTTTT
TRBV29-1,NA,TRBJ2-4,NA,CSVVGAKNIQYF,TGCAGCGTCGTAGGGGCCAAAAACATTCAGTACTTC
TRBV5-1,TRBD1,TRBJ2-2,NA,CASSFGDRNTGELFF,TGCGCCAGCAGCTTCGGGGACAGGAACACCGGGGAGCTGTTTTTT